The source of this T cell receptor beta chain is a study of cytomegalovirus exposure and HLA in healthy donors. Primers for the PCR totalled 60 Vbeta and 13 Jbeta. The protocol was immunoSEQ multiplex PCR, while the TCRdb copy is restricted to in-frame clones and leaves out a portion. The sample carries more than 90,000 clones, 75% to 85% recorded once. The length of the CDR3 is 15 residues. Sequences were obtained from PBMCs. The source is a woman under 30 in good health and CMV-seropositive. This rearrangement joins TRBV21-1 to TRBJ2-2; TRBD1, the table's D call, was not compared with the DNA. TRBV21-1 is flagged as a pseudogene. DNA for the CDR3: TGTGCCAGCAGCAAAGGAGGGGACAGAACCGGGGAGCTGTTTTTT. It yields the protein CASSKGGDRTGELFF.